This T cell receptor (beta chain) was sequenced in a study of CD8 T cells in ankylosing spondylitis. TCRdb redid the calling of the 5' RACE reads with MiXCR, one entry per CDR3 protein. The table records a few hundred thousand distinct CDR3 sequences, about 20% of them present only once. CDR3 length equals 15 residues. The trim removed 5 bases at V and 6 bases at J, leaving 8 bases unmatched. Germline assignment: CDR1 SGHVS and CDR2 FQNEAQ. The TCR was taken from a male donor with ankylosing spondylitis or in good health (not recorded which). Material: blood, either unsorted or a sorted T cell fraction (not recorded which). This chain connects TRBV7-8 to TRBJ1-4, with TRBD1 matching over 8 bases. This chain's CDR3 is CASSTADRVHEKLFF. The CDR3 nucleotides are TGTGCCAGCAGCACCGCGGACAGGGTCCATGAAAAACTGTTTTTT.